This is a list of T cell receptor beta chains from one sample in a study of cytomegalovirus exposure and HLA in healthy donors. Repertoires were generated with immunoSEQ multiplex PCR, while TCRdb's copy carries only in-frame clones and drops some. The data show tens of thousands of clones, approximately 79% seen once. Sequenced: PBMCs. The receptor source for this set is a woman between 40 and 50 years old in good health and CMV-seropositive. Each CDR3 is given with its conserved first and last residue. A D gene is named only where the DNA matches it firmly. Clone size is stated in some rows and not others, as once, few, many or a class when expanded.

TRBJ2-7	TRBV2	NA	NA	TGTGCCAGCGGCTATCACGGGGACGAGCAGTACTTC	CASGYHGDEQYF
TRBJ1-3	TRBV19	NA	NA	TGTGCCACAGGACAGTCCATCTCTGGAAACACCATATATTTT	CATGQSISGNTIYF
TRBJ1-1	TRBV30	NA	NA	TGTGCCTGGGATCATGACGGGTCGCGAGCTTTCTTT	CAWDHDGSRAFF
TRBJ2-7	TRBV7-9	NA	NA	TGTGCCAGCAGCTCCCAGGGGTACGAGCAGTACTTC	CASSSQGYEQYF
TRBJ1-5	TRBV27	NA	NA	TGTGCCAGCAGTCTCCGCCCGACAGGCAATCAGCCCCAGCATTTT	CASSLRPTGNQPQHF
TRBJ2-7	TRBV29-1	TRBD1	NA	TGCAGCGTTGGGGGACAGGACTACGAGCAGTACTTC	CSVGGQDYEQYF
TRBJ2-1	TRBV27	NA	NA	TGTGCCAGCAGTTTTTTAGCCCAGGAGGATGAGCAGTTCTTC	CASSFLAQEDEQFF
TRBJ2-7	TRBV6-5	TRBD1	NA	TGTGCCAGCAGTTTCGGACAGGGTCAGGTCTACGAGCAGTACTTC	CASSFGQGQVYEQYF
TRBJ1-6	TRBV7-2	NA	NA	TGTGCCAGCAGCATAGACAGCTATAATTCACCCCTCCACTTT	CASSIDSYNSPLHF
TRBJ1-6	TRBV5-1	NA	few	TGCGCCAGCAGCTTGAGCGGGGGACTAAATTCACCCCTCCACTTT	CASSLSGGLNSPLHF
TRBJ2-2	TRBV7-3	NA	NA	TGTGCCAGCAGCGCACAGGTCCCCGGGGAGCTGTTTTTT	CASSAQVPGELFF
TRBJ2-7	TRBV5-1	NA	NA	TGCGCCAGCAGCTTCCCCGCGGGAAGGAATTTGGTCTACGAGCAGTACTTC	CASSFPAGRNLVYEQYF
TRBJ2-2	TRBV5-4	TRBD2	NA	TGTGCCAGCAGCTTAAAGACTAGCGCGGGGGGGACCGGGGAGCTGTTTTTT	CASSLKTSAGGTGELFF
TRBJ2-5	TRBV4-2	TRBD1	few	TGTGCCAGCAGCCAAAACCGGCCGGGGACAGGGGGCGCTCAGACCCAGTACTTC	CASSQNRPGTGGAQTQYF
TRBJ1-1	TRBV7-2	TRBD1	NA	TGTGCCAGCAGCTCCGGACAGGGATGGGCTTTCTTT	CASSSGQGWAFF
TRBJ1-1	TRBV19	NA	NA	TGTGCCAGTAGTCAGGACAAGAACACTGAAGCTTTCTTT	CASSQDKNTEAFF
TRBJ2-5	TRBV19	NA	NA	TGTGCCAGTAGTACATCCAGGTACCAAGAGACCCAGTACTTC	CASSTSRYQETQYF
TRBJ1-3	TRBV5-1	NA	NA	TGCGCCAGCAGCTTGGCCTATGAAGGAAACACCATATATTTT	CASSLAYEGNTIYF
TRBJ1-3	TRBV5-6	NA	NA	TGTGCCAGCAGCTTGCGGGGGATTGGAAACACCATATATTTT	CASSLRGIGNTIYF
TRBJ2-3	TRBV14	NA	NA	TGTGCCAGCAGCCAAGATTTAGCGGAGGATACGCAGTATTTT	CASSQDLAEDTQYF
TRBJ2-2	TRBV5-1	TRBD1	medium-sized	TGCGCCAGCAGCGACCGTCTAAGGACAGGGGGTTTCGGGGAGCTGTTTTTT	CASSDRLRTGGFGELFF
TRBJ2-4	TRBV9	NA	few	TGTGCCAGCAGCGTAGGGCAGACCAAAAACATTCAGTACTTC	CASSVGQTKNIQYF
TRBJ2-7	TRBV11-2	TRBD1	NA	TGTGCCAGCAGCTTCCCTCCTAGGGGGCCCCCTGGGGGCGAGCAGTACTTC	CASSFPPRGPPGGEQYF
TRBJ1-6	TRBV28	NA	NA	TGTGCCAGCAGTTTACCTGGGCCGTCCTATAATTCACCCCTCCACTTT	CASSLPGPSYNSPLHF
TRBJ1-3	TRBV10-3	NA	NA	TGTGCCATCAGCCCAGGGTTTAGCTCTGGAAACACCATATATTTT	CAISPGFSSGNTIYF
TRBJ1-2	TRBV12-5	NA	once	TGTGCTAGTGGTGCGCGGGTCTATGGCTACACCTTC	CASGARVYGYTF
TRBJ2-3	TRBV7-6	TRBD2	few	TGTGCCAGCAGCTCCCTAAGCGGGGGGGAATCCACAGATACGCAGTATTTT	CASSSLSGGESTDTQYF
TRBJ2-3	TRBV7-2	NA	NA	TGTGCCAGCAGCCCACGGGGCGGGGCAGGCTCCGTGGATACGCAGTATTTT	CASSPRGGAGSVDTQYF
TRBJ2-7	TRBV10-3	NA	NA	TGTGCCATCAGTGATGGGGTCCGGTCGGGCGGGCCCCAGCAGTACTTC	CAISDGVRSGGPQQYF
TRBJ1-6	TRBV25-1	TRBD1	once	TGTGCCAGCAAAGGACAGGACCGGATGAGGCCCCTCCACTTT	CASKGQDRMRPLHF
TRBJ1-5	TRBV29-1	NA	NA	TGCAGCGTTGGGCCGGGTGGTGGGCAGCCCCAGCATTTT	CSVGPGGGQPQHF
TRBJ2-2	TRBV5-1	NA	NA	TGCGCCAGCAGCTTGGACCCGGAGGGGGAGCTGTTTTTT	CASSLDPEGELFF
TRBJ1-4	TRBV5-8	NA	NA	TGTGCCAGCAGCTTTCGCCAGGGAGGAGAAAAACTGTTTTTT	CASSFRQGGEKLFF
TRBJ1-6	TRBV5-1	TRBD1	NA	TGCGCCAGCAGCCAAGGGACAGCTAATTCACCCCTCCACTTT	CASSQGTANSPLHF
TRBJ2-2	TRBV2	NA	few	TGTGCCAGCAGTGAAGCCGGGGGGCTGGAGCTGTTTTTT	CASSEAGGLELFF
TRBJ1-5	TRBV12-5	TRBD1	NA	TGTGCTAGTACCAGACAGGGTCGGGATCAGCCCCAGCATTTT	CASTRQGRDQPQHF
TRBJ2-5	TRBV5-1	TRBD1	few	TGCGCCAGCAGCTTAGCCTACAGGGGGACCCAAGAGACCCAGTACTTC	CASSLAYRGTQETQYF
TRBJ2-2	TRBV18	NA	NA	TGTGCCAGCTCTCCGACTACTGACTCCGGGGAGCTGTTTTTT	CASSPTTDSGELFF
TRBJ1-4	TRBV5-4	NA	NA	TGTGCCAGCAGCTTGGCGTCCTCGGATGAAAAACTGTTTTTT	CASSLASSDEKLFF
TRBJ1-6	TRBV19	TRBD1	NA	TGTGCCAGTAACGGACAGGCTGCCTCCTATAATTCACCCCTCCACTTT	CASNGQAASYNSPLHF
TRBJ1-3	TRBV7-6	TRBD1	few	TGTGCCAGCACCCGTACAGGGGTCCCCTCCTCTGGAAACACCATATATTTT	CASTRTGVPSSGNTIYF
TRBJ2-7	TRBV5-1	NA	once	TGCGCCAGCAGCTTTTGGGCCGGCTACGAGCAGTACTTC	CASSFWAGYEQYF
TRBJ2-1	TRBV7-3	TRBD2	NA	TGTGCCAGCAGCCGACAGCGGGGGAGGGCCTACAATGAGCAGTTCTTC	CASSRQRGRAYNEQFF
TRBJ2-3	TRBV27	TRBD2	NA	TGTGCCAGCAGTCATTCTAGCGGGGAGATAACAGATACGCAGTATTTT	CASSHSSGEITDTQYF
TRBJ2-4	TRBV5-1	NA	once	TGCGCCAGCAGCTACGGACAGCCCGGGGGGGCCAAAAACATTCAGTACTTC	CASSYGQPGGAKNIQYF
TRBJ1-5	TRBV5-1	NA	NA	TGCGCCAGCAGACGAGAAATGAATCAGCCCCAGCATTTT	CASRREMNQPQHF
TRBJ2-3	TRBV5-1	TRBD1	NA	TGCGCCAGCAGCCTGACAGGGGACGTGGTCGTAGATACGCAGTATTTT	CASSLTGDVVVDTQYF
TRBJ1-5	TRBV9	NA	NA	TGTGCCAGCAGCGTAGGAGGGAGTAGCAATCAGCCCCAGCATTTT	CASSVGGSSNQPQHF
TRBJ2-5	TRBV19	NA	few	TGTGCCAGTAGCGAAACAGGGGGGGTAAAGACCCAGTACTTC	CASSETGGVKTQYF
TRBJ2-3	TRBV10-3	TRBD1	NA	TGTGCCATCAGCCTGACAGGGGCAAACACAGATACGCAGTATTTT	CAISLTGANTDTQYF
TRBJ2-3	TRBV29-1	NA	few	TGCAGCGTTGAACCCCAGAGCACAGATACGCAGTATTTT	CSVEPQSTDTQYF
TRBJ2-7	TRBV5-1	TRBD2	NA	TGCGCCAGCAGTTCAGCGGGGGGATATCACGAGCAGTACTTC	CASSSAGGYHEQYF
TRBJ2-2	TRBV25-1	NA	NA	TGTGCCAGCTTTGACACGAACACCGGGGAGCTGTTTTTT	CASFDTNTGELFF
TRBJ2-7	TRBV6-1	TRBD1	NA	TGTGCCAGCAGTGAAGTGGGACAGACTTACGAGCAGTACTTC	CASSEVGQTYEQYF
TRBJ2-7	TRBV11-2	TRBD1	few	TGTGCCAGCAGCTTTACAAGCGAACAGGGGAGCTTC	CASSFTSEQGSF
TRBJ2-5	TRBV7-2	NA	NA	TGTGCCAGCAGCTTAGGGAGACGCGGCCAAGAGACCCAGTACTTC	CASSLGRRGQETQYF
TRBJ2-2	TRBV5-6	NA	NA	TGTGCCAGCAGCTTGACCCAGGGTGGCACCGGGGAGCTGTTTTTT	CASSLTQGGTGELFF